The 4 T cell receptor beta chains listed next were all sequenced from one sample in a study of T cell clonality in common variable immunodeficiency. Study-wide results and limits: Fewer deletions and N-nucleotide insertions were reportedly seen in common variable immunodeficiency TCR beta sequences.

Clones were read by immunoSEQ multiplex PCR, and TCRdb kept only the in-frame ones, dropping some. The table lists 8,000 to 9,500 clones. The antigens of these receptors remain unknown. The sample taken for sequencing was peripheral blood mononuclear cells. These receptors were obtained from a human donor with common variable immunodeficiency.

The covered CDR3 bases are TGTGCCAGCAGCCTCAGCGGGGGGTTACGAAATGAG. Amino acids: CASSLSGGLRNE. The CDR3 as a whole reads CASSLSGGLRNEQFF. The chain employs TRBV7-9 and TRBJ2-1, with 9 positions matching TRBD2. The read ends 3 residues before the CDR3 terminus; that terminus is restored from the germline J gene. The CDR3 loop spans 15 amino acids. Germline loops: CDR1 SEHNR, CDR2 FQNEAQ (reference sequence). Trimming at V came to 5 bases and at J to 7 bases, leaving 9 bases not matched to a gene.

As to this clone: Read coverage stops 3 residues before the CDR3 terminus; the germline J gene supplies the remainder. The chain is built from TRBV19 and TRBJ1-5; TRBD1 might be the D (5 bases). The germline V and J ends were trimmed by 1 base and 3 bases, with 10 bases remaining between them. Germline CDR1 reads LNHDA; CDR2 reads SQIVND (reference sequence). The CDR3 contains 15 residues. Partial CDR3 DNA: TGTGCCAGTAGTATAGGCCAGGGCTACAATCAGCCC. Translation: CASSIGQGYNQP. The full CDR3 protein is CASSIGQGYNQPQHF.

A remark on this clone: Coverage ceases 3 residues before the CDR3 finishes, and the germline J gene fills in the end. The chain joins TRBV19 to TRBJ2-6, with TRBD2 matching over 7 bases. The CDR3 runs 15 residues. V lost 3 bases to trimming and J lost 7 bases; unmatched junction nucleotides: 6. CDR1 is LNHDA, CDR2 SQIVND, per germline (reference sequence). Here the CDR3 reads CASSIRGGSANVLTF. CDR3 bases read: TGTGCCAGTAGTATTCGGGGAGGGTCCGCCAACGTC.

Note on this clone: From the germline J gene comes the end of the CDR3, since the read stops 3 residues before it. The V and J genes are TRBV18 and TRBJ2-3; D is ambiguous. With 2 bases removed from V and 0 bases from J, the gap between germline ends came to 12 bases. This CDR3 comprises 16 residues. Per the germline V gene, CDR1 is KGHSH and CDR2 is LQKENI. The CDR3 region is CASSPSPVTSTDTQYF. The CDR3 bases that were read are TGTGCCAGCTCACCAAGTCCGGTAACTAGCACAGATACG.